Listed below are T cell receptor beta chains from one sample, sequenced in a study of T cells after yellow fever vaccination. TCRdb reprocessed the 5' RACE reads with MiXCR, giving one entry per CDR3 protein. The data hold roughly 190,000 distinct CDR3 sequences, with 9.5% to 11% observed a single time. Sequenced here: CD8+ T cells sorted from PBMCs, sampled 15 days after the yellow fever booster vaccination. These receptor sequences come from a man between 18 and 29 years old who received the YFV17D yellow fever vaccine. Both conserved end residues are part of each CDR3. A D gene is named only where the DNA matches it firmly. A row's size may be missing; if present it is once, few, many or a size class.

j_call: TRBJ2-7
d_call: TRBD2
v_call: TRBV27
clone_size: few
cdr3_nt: TGTGCCAGCAGTGCGGCTAGCGGGGGGAGCTCCTACGAGCAGTACTTC
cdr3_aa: CASSAASGGSSYEQYF

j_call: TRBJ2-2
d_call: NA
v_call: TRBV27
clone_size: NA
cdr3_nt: TGTGCCAGCAGTCTCGGGGCTGGAGTGGGCGGGGAGCTGTTTTTT
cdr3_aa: CASSLGAGVGGELFF

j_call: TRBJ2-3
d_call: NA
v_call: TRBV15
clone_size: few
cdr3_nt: TGTGCCACCAGCAGAGTCCGACTAGGCACAGATACGCAGTATTTT
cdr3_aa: CATSRVRLGTDTQYF

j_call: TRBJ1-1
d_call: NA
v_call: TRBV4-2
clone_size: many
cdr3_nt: TGTGCCAGCAGCCCCATGGAGGGGTTGAACACTGAAGCTTTCTTT
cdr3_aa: CASSPMEGLNTEAFF

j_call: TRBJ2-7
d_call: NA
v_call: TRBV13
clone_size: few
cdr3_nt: TGTGCCAGCAGCCAGACCCAGGGACCCTACGAGCAGTACTTC
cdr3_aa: CASSQTQGPYEQYF

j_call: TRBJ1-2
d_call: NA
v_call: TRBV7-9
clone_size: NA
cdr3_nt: TGTGCCAGCAGCCCGACCCGGACCATATTGGGAGGCTACACCTTC
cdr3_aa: CASSPTRTILGGYTF

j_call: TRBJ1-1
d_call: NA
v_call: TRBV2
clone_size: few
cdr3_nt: TGTGCCAGCAGTGAAGCAATCCTAAGCACTGAAGCTTTCTTT
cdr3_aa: CASSEAILSTEAFF

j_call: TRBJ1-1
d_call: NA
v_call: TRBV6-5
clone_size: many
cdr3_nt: TGTGCCAGCTACACCGGGACGGTGAACACTGAAGCTTTCTTT
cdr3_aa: CASYTGTVNTEAFF

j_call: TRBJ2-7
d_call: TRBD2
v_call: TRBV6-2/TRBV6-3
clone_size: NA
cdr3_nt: TGTGCCAGCACTCAACCCGGGGGGACGGCCCCCTACGAGCAGTACTTC
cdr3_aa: CASTQPGGTAPYEQYF

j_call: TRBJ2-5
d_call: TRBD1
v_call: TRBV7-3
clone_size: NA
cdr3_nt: TGTGCCAGCAGCTTCCGCGACTCCACAGGGGACCAAGAGACCCAGTACTTC
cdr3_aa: CASSFRDSTGDQETQYF

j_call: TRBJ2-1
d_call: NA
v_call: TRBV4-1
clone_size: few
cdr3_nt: TGCGCCAGCAGCCAAGATGGACTAACGTCCTACAATGAGCAGTTCTTC
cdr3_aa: CASSQDGLTSYNEQFF

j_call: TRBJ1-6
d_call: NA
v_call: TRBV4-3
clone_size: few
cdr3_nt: TGCGCCAGCAGCCAAGAAATTCACAGATCTTCACCCCTCCACTTT
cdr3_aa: CASSQEIHRSSPLHF

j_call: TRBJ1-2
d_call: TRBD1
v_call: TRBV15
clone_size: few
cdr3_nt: TGTGCCACCAGCAGTGTGACAGGGGTGGATGCGGGCTACACCTTC
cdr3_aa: CATSSVTGVDAGYTF

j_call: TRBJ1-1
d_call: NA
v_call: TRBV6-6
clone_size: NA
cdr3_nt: TGTGCCAGCAGTTATTTCCCGTCCGACGGAGCTTTCTTT
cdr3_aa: CASSYFPSDGAFF

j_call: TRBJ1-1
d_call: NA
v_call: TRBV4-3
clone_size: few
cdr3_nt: TGCGCCAGCAGTCTCCGCCGGGGAGTGAACACTGAAGCTTTCTTT
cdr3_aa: CASSLRRGVNTEAFF

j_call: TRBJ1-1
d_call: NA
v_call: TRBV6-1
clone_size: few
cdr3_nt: TGTGCCAGCACCAAAGAAAGTGGCGGCGGGGATGAAGCTTTCTTT
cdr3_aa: CASTKESGGGDEAFF

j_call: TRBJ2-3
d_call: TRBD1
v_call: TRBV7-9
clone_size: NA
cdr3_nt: TGTGCCAGCAGCCCAGGACAGGGCCTGAGTAGTGTCTCGCAGTATTTT
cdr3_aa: CASSPGQGLSSVSQYF

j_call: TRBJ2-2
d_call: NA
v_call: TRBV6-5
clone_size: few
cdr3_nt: TGTGCCAGCAGTGTCCTCTGTTGCAGTCATGGGCTGTTTTTT
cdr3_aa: CASSVLCCSHGLFF

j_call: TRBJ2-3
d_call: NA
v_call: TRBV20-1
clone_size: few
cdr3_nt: TGCAGTGCCCCTGCCTCCGGGGTTGGCACAGATACGCAGTATTTT
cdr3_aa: CSAPASGVGTDTQYF

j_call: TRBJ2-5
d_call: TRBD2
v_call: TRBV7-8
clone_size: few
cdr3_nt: TGTGCCAGCGGGGAGGGAAACCAAGAGACCCAGTACTTC
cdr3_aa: CASGEGNQETQYF

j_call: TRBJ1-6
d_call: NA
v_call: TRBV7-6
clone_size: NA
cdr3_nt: TGTGCCAGCAGCCGCTTGGGGGGCGACAATTCACCCCTCCACTTT
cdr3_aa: CASSRLGGDNSPLHF

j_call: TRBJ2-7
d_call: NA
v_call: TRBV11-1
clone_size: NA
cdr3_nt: TGTGCCAGCAGCTTCGGGAACGAGCAGTACTTC
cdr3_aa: CASSFGNEQYF

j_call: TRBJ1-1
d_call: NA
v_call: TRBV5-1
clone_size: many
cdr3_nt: TGCGCCAGCAGCCTACGGGTTTCCCAAGGCACTGAAGCTTTCTTT
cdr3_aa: CASSLRVSQGTEAFF

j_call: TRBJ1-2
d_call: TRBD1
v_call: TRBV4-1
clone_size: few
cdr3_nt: TGCGCCAGCAGCCAGAGACAGGGGGCGGATGGCTACACCTTC
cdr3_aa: CASSQRQGADGYTF

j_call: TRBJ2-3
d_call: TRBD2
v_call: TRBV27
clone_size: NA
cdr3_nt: TGTGCCAGCACCCTACGGGGGGGGCGAAGCACAGATACGCAGTATTTT
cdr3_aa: CASTLRGGRSTDTQYF

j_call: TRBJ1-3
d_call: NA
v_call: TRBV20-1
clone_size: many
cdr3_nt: TGCAGTACTTCTACATACTCTGGAAACACCATATATTTT
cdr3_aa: CSTSTYSGNTIYF

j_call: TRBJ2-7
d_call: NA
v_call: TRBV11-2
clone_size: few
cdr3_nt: TGTGCCAGCAGCTTAGCCCCGAGGACCACCTCCTCGTACGAGCAGTACTTC
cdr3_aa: CASSLAPRTTSSYEQYF

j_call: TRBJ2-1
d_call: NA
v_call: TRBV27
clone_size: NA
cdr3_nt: TGTGCCAGCAGTTCGGGGGTTAGTGGGCGCGAGCAGTTCTTC
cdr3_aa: CASSSGVSGREQFF

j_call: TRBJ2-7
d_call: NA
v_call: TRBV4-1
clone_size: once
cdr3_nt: TGCGCCAACAGCCAAGGGGGGGGTCTAATGAGGGAGCCCTACGAGCAGTACTTC
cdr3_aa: CANSQGGGLMREPYEQYF

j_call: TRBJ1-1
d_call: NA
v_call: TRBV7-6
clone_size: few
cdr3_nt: TGTGCCAGCAGCTTAGGGCAGACAGGAGGGGACACTGAAGCTTTCTTT
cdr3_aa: CASSLGQTGGDTEAFF

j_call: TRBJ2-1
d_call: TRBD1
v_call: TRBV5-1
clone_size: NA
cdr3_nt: TGCGCCAGCAGCTCGCCCGGGGACAGGGTACTAACCTCCTACAATGAGCAGTTCTTC
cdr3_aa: CASSSPGDRVLTSYNEQFF

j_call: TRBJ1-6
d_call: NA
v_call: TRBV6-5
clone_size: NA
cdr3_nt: TGTGCCAGCAGTTACAAACAGGGTAGCTTCCCTCCCCTCCACTTT
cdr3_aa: CASSYKQGSFPPLHF

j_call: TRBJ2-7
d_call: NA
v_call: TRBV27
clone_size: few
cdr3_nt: TGTGCCAGCAGTCGACCCGGGACGTCTCATCGGCAGTACTTC
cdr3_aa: CASSRPGTSHRQYF

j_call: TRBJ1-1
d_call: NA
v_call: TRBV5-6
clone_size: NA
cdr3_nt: TGTGCCAGCAGCTTGGGTGCTCGGGGGGGCACTGAAGCTTTCTTT
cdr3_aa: CASSLGARGGTEAFF

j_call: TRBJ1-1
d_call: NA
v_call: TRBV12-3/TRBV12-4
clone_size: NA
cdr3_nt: TGTGCCAGCAGTTTAGGTGCACCGAACACTGAAGCTTTCTTT
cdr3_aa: CASSLGAPNTEAFF